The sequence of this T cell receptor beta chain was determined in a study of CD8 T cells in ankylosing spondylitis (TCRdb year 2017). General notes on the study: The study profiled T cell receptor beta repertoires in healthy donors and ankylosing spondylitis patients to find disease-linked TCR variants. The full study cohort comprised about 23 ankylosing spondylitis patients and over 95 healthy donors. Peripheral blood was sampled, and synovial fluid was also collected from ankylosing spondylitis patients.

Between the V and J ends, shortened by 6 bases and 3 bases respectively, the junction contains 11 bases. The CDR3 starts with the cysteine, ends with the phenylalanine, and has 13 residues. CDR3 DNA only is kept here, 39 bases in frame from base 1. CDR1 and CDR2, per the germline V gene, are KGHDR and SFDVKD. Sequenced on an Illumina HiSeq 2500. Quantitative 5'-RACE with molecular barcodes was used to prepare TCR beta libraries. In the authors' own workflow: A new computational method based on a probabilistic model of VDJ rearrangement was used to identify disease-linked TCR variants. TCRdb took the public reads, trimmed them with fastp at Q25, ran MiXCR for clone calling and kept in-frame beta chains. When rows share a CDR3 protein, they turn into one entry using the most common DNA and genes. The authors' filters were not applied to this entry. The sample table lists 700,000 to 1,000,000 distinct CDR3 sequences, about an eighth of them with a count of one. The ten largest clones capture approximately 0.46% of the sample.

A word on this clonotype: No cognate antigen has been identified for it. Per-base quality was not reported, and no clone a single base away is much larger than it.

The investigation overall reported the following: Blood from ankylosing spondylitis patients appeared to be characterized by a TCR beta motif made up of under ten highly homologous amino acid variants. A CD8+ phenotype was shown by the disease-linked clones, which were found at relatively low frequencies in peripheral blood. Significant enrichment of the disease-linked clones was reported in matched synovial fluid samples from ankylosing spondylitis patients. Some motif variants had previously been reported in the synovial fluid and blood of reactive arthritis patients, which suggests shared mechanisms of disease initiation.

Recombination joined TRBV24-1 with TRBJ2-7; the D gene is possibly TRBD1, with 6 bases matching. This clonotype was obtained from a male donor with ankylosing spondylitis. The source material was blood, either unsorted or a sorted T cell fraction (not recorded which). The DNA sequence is TGTGCCACCAGTCGCAGGGGTTACTACGAGCAGTACTTC. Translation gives CATSRRGYYEQYF.